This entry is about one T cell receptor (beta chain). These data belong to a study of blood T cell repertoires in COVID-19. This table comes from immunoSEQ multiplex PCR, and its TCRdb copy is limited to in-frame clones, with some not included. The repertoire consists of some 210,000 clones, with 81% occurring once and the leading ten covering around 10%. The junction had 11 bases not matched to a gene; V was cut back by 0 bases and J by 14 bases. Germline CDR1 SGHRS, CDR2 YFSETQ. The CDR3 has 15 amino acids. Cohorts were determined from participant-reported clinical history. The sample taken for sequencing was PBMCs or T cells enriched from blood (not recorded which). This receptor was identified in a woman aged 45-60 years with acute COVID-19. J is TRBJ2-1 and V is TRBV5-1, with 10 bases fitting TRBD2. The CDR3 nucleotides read TGCGCCAGCAGCTTGGTTCTAGCGGGAGATGGTGGCAAGTTCTTC. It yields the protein CASSLVLAGDGGKFF.